This T cell receptor beta chain emerged from a study of a mutant IDH1 vaccine in newly diagnosed glioma. The repertoire was sequenced with immunoSEQ multiplex PCR; TCRdb's copy has only in-frame clones and lacks some. The data show about 42,000 clones, 70% to 90% seen once. The CDR3 runs to 10 residues. V lost 8 bases, J lost 7 bases, and 9 bases lay in between. The germline gives CDR1 WNHNN, CDR2 SYGVQD (reference sequence). A word on this clone: Its target is not known.

Time point meaning: week 5, during vaccination. Mutant IDH1 20-mer peptide, at 300 ug, made up each vaccine dose, with topical imiquimod. The sequenced sample was PBMCs, obtained from a glioma patient whose treatment included an IDH1 peptide vaccine. V gene TRBV10-1 combines with J gene TRBJ2-7; D is undetermined. The receptor's source is a man aged 40-49 years with glioma. Here the CDR3 DNA reads TGCGCCAGCGTCCTCAGGGAGCAGTACTTC. Translated: CASVLREQYF.